The present T cell receptor (beta chain) was sequenced within a study of response to subunit inactivated influenza vaccine listed by TCRdb under 2018. Looking at the study overall: Deep quantitative profiling of the T cell receptor repertoire was used in the study to follow responses to a trivalent subunit inactivated influenza vaccine. Summary of the overall study and its limitations: The authors proposed that each seasonal influenza vaccination may bring in only a limited number of new T cells.

This clonotype was counted only a few times. Its target antigen remains unknown. Base qualities are missing; no much larger clone stands one base away. Libraries were prepared through RT-PCR. Sequenced on an Illumina HiSeq 2500. TCRdb took the public reads, trimmed them with fastp at Q25, ran MiXCR for clone calling and kept in-frame beta chains. Each CDR3 protein gets just one entry, which takes the most common genes and DNA from the rows behind it. This sample is represented by 650,000 to 850,000 distinct CDR3 sequences; approximately 13% of them were singletons. The ten largest clones take up around 7% of the sample. The sequence was collected from a man aged 50 to 59 who received an inactivated influenza vaccine. Donor details come from another sample of the same person, matched by shared clones. This sample comprised PBMCs from blood, obtained roughly 15 days before vaccination.

The DNA sequence is as follows: TGTGCCACCAGCAGAGAGGACTACGAGCAGTACTTC. Its translation is CATSREDYEQYF. This receptor chain uses TRBV15 and TRBJ2-7, with no confidently assigned D gene. V is pared back by 0 bases and J by 3 bases, with 3 bases lying between the germline termini. Including cysteine and phenylalanine, the CDR3 has 12 amino acids. Of the read, only the CDR3 DNA is kept; its 36 bases are in frame from base 1. Taken from the germline V gene (reference sequence), the CDR1 and CDR2 loops are LNHNV and YYDKDF.